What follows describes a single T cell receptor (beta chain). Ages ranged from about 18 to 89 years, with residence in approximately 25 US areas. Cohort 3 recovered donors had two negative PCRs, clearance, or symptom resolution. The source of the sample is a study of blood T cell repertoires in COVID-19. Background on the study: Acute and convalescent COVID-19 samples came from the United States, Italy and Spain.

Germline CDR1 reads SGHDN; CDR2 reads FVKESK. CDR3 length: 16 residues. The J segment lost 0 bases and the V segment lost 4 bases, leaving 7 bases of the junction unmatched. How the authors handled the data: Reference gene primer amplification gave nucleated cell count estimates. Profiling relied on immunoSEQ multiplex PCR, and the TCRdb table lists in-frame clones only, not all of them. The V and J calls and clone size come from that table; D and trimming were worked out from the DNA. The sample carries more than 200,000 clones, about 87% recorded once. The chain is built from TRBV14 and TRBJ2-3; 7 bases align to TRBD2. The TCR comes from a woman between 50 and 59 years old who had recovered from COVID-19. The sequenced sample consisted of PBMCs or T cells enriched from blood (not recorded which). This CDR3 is CASSLGTTPSTDTQYF. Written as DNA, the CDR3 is TGTGCCAGCAGCCTCGGGACTACCCCTAGCACAGATACGCAGTATTTT.